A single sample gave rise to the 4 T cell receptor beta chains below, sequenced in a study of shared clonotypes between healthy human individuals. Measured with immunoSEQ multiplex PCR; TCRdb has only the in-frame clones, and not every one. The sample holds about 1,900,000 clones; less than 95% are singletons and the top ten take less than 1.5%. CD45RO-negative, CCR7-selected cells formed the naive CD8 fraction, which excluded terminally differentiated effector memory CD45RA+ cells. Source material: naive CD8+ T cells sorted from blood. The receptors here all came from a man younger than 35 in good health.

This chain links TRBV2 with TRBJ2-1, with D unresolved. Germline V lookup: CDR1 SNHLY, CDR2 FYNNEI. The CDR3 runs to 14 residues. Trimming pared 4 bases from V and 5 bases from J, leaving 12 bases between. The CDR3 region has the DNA TGTGCCAGCAGTGTATATTTGGGCCACAATGAGCAGTTCTTC. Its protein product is CASSVYLGHNEQFF.

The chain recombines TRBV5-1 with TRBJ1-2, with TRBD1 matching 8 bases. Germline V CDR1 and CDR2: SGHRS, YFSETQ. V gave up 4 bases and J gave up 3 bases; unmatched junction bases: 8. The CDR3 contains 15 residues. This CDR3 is CASSPIGTGDYGYTF. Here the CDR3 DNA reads TGCGCCAGCAGCCCGATCGGGACAGGAGACTATGGCTACACCTTC.

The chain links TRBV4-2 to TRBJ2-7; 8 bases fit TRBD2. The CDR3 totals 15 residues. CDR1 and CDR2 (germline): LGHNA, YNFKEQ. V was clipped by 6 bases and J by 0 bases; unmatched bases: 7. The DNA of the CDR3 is TGTGCCAGCAGACGAACCGGGGGGGCCTCCTACGAGCAGTACTTC. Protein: CASRRTGGASYEQYF.

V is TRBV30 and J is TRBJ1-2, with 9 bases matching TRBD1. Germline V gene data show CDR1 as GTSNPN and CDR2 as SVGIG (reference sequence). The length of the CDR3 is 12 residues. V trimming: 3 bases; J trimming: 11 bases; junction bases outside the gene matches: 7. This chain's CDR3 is CAWRPGQGLYTF. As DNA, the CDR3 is TGTGCCTGGAGACCGGGACAGGGATTATACACCTTC.